This TCR beta chain was obtained from a study of T-cell memory formation after mild COVID-19. TCRdb passed the 5' RACE reads through MiXCR, listing each CDR3 protein once. The data hold 300,000 to 350,000 distinct CDR3 sequences, with 15% to 20% observed a single time. V shed 2 bases, J shed 0 bases, and the junction held 6 bases outside the gene matches. Germline V lookup: CDR1 SGHVS, CDR2 FQNEAQ. This CDR3 is 17 amino acids long. This chain connects TRBV7-8 to TRBJ2-1, with 8 bases identical to TRBD1. Sequenced sample: PBMCs or a T cell subset sorted from them (not recorded which). The sequence came from a man younger than 30 who had mild COVID-19 (a few samples of this study predate the infection). Cell type and time point are not known. The CDR3, as DNA: TGTGCCAGCAGCTTAACGGCAGGGGGCTACTCCTACAATGAGCAGTTCTTC. Its translation: CASSLTAGGYSYNEQFF.